Reported below is one TCR beta chain. Its antigen has not been determined. Base-call qualities are not available, and no considerably larger clone is one nucleotide away. To demonstrate the VDJtools post-analysis software, the study profiled TCR beta repertoires from the peripheral blood of 13 young patients with multiple sclerosis. Multiple sclerosis patients were children and adolescents aged roughly 6 to 17 years. The data derive from a study of post-analysis software for immune sequencing data (dated by TCRdb to between 2015 and 2017). Context from the whole study: The recorded disease courses included relapsing-remitting, secondary progressive and progressive-relapsing multiple sclerosis, and some patients had no subtype annotation. A subset of samples was prepared in parallel using single-end sample barcoding, then pooled and co-amplified after Illumina adapter ligation. The patient repertoires were set against about 12 previously published healthy control repertoires from donors whose ages ranged from about 6 to 25 years.

On the study overall, not on this receptor specifically: Direct clustering with F measure revealed strong co-clustering of samples prepared in the same batch, which led to a batch-effect correction. The multiple sclerosis patient group was slightly younger than the control group. Significantly higher frequencies in patients than in controls were found for a handful of TRBV segments, including TRBV5-6, TRBV5-1 and TRBV20-1. Compared with controls, multiple sclerosis patients had significantly lower normalized Chao1 diversity, a finding suggesting substantial peripheral T-cell clonal expansion.

The germline V end is reduced by 3 bases and the J end by 3 bases; junction bases left unmatched: 18. The CDR3 holds 19 amino acids from the cysteine to the phenylalanine. The CDR3 DNA has 57 bases and is translated from base 1. CDR1 and CDR2, per the germline V gene (reference sequence), are MNHEY and SMNVEV. The library was generated by PCR. The sample was run on an Illumina HiSeq 2500. Unique molecular identifiers were incorporated into TCR beta cDNA libraries to reduce PCR and sequencing biases. Approximately 500,000 cDNA molecules were obtained per 1 to 10 million input T cells, so each molecule approximated one T cell. Patient libraries were prepared and sequenced with the same protocol used for the earlier healthy control dataset. Within a given batch, samples were prepared together, multiplexed and sequenced on the same HiSeq lane. Regarding the original processing steps: Raw barcoded reads were processed with MIGEC, discarding single-read molecular identifier groups before consensus assembly and CDR3 extraction. VDJtools was used for post-analysis of the clonotype tables, and diversity was normalized by down-sampling every dataset to the size of the smallest sample. Repertoire overlap clustering matched CDR3 amino acid but not nucleotide sequences to correct batch-related cross-sample contamination. The public reads were run again by TCRdb, first through fastp at Q25 and then through MiXCR, and only productive beta chains were kept. For every CDR3 protein sequence, its rows merge into one entry that carries the most common genes and DNA. In this record, the V and J calls reflect TCRdb's handling and not the investigators' own analysis. In all, the sample holds roughly 800,000 distinct CDR3 sequences, and just under 30% of those were seen once. The ten biggest clones cover more than 0.55% of the sample.

The sequenced material came from blood. The receptor's source is a girl under 18 with multiple sclerosis. Recombination joined TRBV27 with TRBJ2-7, with 9 junctional bases fitting TRBD2. The CDR3 loop reads CASSFKVPGSGTSFYEQYF. The nucleotide sequence is TGTGCCAGCAGTTTTAAGGTTCCCGGATCGGGGACTAGCTTCTACGAGCAGTACTTC.